The 18 T cell receptor beta chains in this list originate from one sample, sequenced in a study of CD8 T cells in Susac syndrome (dated by TCRdb to between 2018 and 2020). The receptor library was made with the immunoSEQ multiplex PCR assay. RNA was extracted using the RNeasy kit, and roughly 0.5 to 1 microgram was reverse transcribed with random hexamers. The public reads were reanalyzed by TCRdb: fastp trimming at Q25, MiXCR alignment, in-frame beta chains only. Each entry merges the rows of one CDR3 protein and shows their most common DNA and genes. For this sample the table gives roughly 150,000 distinct CDR3 sequences, of which 90% to 97% were detected only once. 0.084% of the sample lies in the top ten. Sequencing input: CD4+ T cells from PBMCs. The receptors were sampled from a human donor with Susac syndrome.

The chain employs TRBV25-1 and TRBJ1-4; D is ambiguous. Germline CDR1 is MGHDK and CDR2 is SYGVNS. The CDR3 consists of 14 residues. V lost 2 bases to trimming and J lost 3 bases, with 7 bases between them. The CDR3 sequence is CASSESGPNEKLFF. The CDR3 nucleotides read TGTGCCAGCAGTGAAAGCGGACCTAATGAAAAACTGTTTTTT.

There are a few counts of this clonotype. The chain recombines TRBV29-1 with TRBJ2-7; no reliable D call. The CDR3 runs 12 residues. V lost 3 bases and J lost 3, with 9 bases in between. Germline CDR1 reads SQVTM; CDR2 reads ANQGSEA. This CDR3 is CSVEFPGYEQYF. In DNA, the CDR3 is TGCAGCGTTGAGTTCCCGGGCTACGAGCAGTACTTC.

The chain recombines TRBV7-9 with TRBJ2-5, with TRBD2 matching 9 bases. Trimming at V came to 6 bases and at J to 5 bases, leaving 7 bases not matched to a gene. The germline gives CDR1 SEHNR, CDR2 FQNEAQ (reference sequence). This CDR3 has 14 residues. The chain's CDR3 is CASSLAGLDETQYF. As DNA, the CDR3 is TGTGCCAGCAGTCTAGCGGGACTGGATGAGACCCAGTACTTC. Full variable domain (rest looked up from reference TRBV7-9 and TRBJ2-5): DTGVSQNPRHKITKRGQNVTFRCDPISEHNRLYWYRQTLGQGPEFLTYFQNEAQLEKSRLLSDRFSAERPKGSFSTLEIQRTEQGDSAMYLCASSLAGLDETQYFGPGTRLLVL.

The chain uses TRBV7-9 and TRBJ2-1; 8 bases line up with TRBD2. The CDR3 is 14 residues long. Per germline, CDR1 SEHNR and CDR2 FQNEAQ (reference sequence). V dropped 7 bases and J dropped 2; count of bases not matched to a gene: 4. The CDR3: CASTRAGAYNEQFF. Here the CDR3 DNA reads TGTGCCAGCACCAGAGCGGGGGCCTACAATGAGCAGTTCTTC.

Here the CDR3 reads CSARATSDYEQYF. The CDR3 DNA follows: TGCAGTGCTAGGGCTACCTCAGACTACGAGCAGTACTTC. The rearrangement links TRBV20-1 to TRBJ2-7; D is ambiguous. Germline V lookup: CDR1 DFQATT, CDR2 SNEGSKA (reference sequence). V lost 3 bases, J lost 3 bases, and 12 bases lay in between. The CDR3 sequence is 13 residues long.

The V and J genes are TRBV7-8 and TRBJ1-6; tentatively, D is TRBD1 (6 bases). The CDR3 covers 17 residues. Per the germline V gene, CDR1 is SGHVS and CDR2 is FQNEAQ. V gave up 3 bases and J gave up 8 bases, with 20 bases separating them. CDR3 sequence reads: CASSFSEGGLGYSPLHF. The CDR3 DNA reads TGTGCCAGCAGCTTTTCGGAAGGGGGGCTAGGGTATTCACCCCTCCACTTT.

The rearrangement joins TRBV20-1 to TRBJ2-5, with D unresolved. V dropped 4 bases and J dropped 4 bases, with 7 bases sitting between them. Germline V lookup: CDR1 DFQATT, CDR2 SNEGSKA (reference sequence). CDR3 size: 11 residues. Here the CDR3 DNA reads TGCAGTGCTAACTGGGCAGAGACCCAGTACTTC. It translates to CSANWAETQYF.

This clonotype was counted only a few times. J is TRBJ1-5 and V is TRBV19; the D is unclear. V was cut by 4 bases and J by 3 bases, with 7 bases left in between. This CDR3 spans 13 amino acids. Germline assignment: CDR1 LNHDA and CDR2 SQIVND (reference sequence). CDR3 residues: CASSRTVNQPQHF. The CDR3 DNA follows: TGTGCCAGTAGTAGGACGGTCAATCAGCCCCAGCATTTT.

The chain recombines TRBV24-1 with TRBJ2-3; D gene unclear. Trimming stripped 3 bases from V and 6 bases from J, with 9 bases between. The CDR3 sequence is 13 residues long. Germline lookup yields CDR1 KGHDR and CDR2 SFDVKD. The CDR3 nucleotides are TGTGCCACCAGTGATCCGCCCGTGGATACGCAGTATTTT. It specifies CATSDPPVDTQYF.

The chain carries TRBV10-2 and TRBJ2-2; no clear D. Trimming removed 4 bases at V and 4 bases at J, with 10 bases between. Germline V gives CDR1 WSHSY, CDR2 SAAADI. The CDR3 runs to 14 residues. CDR3 DNA sequence: TGCGCCAGCAGTGCGACCCCGAGCACCGGGGAGCTGTTTTTT. Translated: CASSATPSTGELFF.

The chain is built from TRBV6-2 or TRBV6-3 and TRBJ1-2; D is unresolved. Germline CDR1 reads MNHEY; CDR2 reads SVGEGT. Trimming pared 2 bases from V and 5 bases from J, leaving 6 bases between. The CDR3 is 12 amino acids. CDR3 region: CASSYGGYGYTF. In nucleotides, the CDR3 is TGTGCCAGCAGTTACGGCGGATATGGCTACACCTTC.

The chain links TRBV20-1 to TRBJ1-4, with 12 bases identical to TRBD1. Unmatched junction bases numbered 14, after V lost 6 bases and J lost 9 bases. The CDR3 covers 16 residues. Germline V gene lookup returns CDR1 DFQATT and CDR2 SNEGSKA (reference sequence). The CDR3 nucleotides are TGCAGTGCCACGGGAGGAGGGACAGGGGGCCAGAAAAAACTGTTTTTT. It yields the protein CSATGGGTGGQKKLFF.

The chain joins TRBV2 to TRBJ2-5; a weak D match, TRBD2 (5 bases). The germline V and J ends were trimmed by 5 bases and 2 bases, with 9 bases remaining between them. The CDR3 has 13 amino acids. From germline, CDR1 is SNHLY and CDR2 FYNNEI. The CDR3 region is CASSLTTQETQYF. As DNA, the CDR3 is TGTGCCAGCAGTTTGACTACTCAAGAGACCCAGTACTTC.

The V and J genes are TRBV28 and TRBJ2-5; D unclear. Germline CDR1 reads MDHEN; CDR2 reads SYDVKM. The CDR3 contains 12 residues. Trimming took off 5 bases at V and 7 bases at J, with 11 bases between the two ends. The CDR3 bases are TGTGCCAGCAGTACGGGTGAGAGGACCCAGTACTTC. Its protein is CASSTGERTQYF. The entire variable domain, with the rest obtained from reference TRBV28 and TRBJ2-5, is as follows: DVKVTQSSRYLVKRTGEKVFLECVQDMDHENMFWYRQDPGLGLRLIYFSYDVKMKEKGDIPEGYSVSREKKERFSLILESASTNQTSMYLCASSTGERTQYFGPGTRLLVL.

The chain carries TRBV18 and TRBJ2-5; D might be TRBD2 (5 bases). V was clipped by 3 bases and J by 5 bases, with 16 bases between them. The CDR3 consists of 15 residues. CDR1 is KGHSH, CDR2 LQKENI, per germline. In nucleotides, the CDR3 is TGTGCCAGCTCACCCGGACTCGGAGGCAGGGAGACCCAGTACTTC. Encoded protein: CASSPGLGGRETQYF.

The chain couples TRBV4-1 to TRBJ2-3, with TRBD1 matching 7 bases. The CDR3 has 16 residues. Germline CDR1 reads MGHRA; CDR2 reads YSYEKL. The trim removed 0 bases at V and 1 base at J, leaving 4 bases unmatched. The CDR3 spells CASSQDPGQGTDTQYF. In DNA, the CDR3 is TGCGCCAGCAGCCAAGATCCCGGACAGGGCACAGATACGCAGTATTTT.

The chain combines TRBV23-1 with TRBJ1-5; D gene unclear. TRBV23-1 is sorted into the ORF group, with uncertain function. CDR3 length equals 16 residues. V was cut by 0 bases and J by 5 bases, with 14 bases left in between. Here the CDR3 reads CASSQSGRVGYQPQHF. Here the CDR3 DNA reads TGCGCCAGCAGTCAATCAGGAAGAGTGGGGTATCAGCCCCAGCATTTT.

The gene calls are TRBV20-1 and TRBJ1-4; D perhaps matches TRBD1 (5 bases). The CDR3 spans 16 residues. Trimming removed 2 bases from V and 2 bases from J, with 15 bases in between. CDR1 is DFQATT and CDR2 is SNEGSKA in the germline V gene (reference sequence). DNA of the CDR3: TGCAGTGCTAGATCCGGGGGGAGGGTTACTAATGAAAAACTGTTTTTT. Protein sequence: CSARSGGRVTNEKLFF.